This entry lists 29 T cell receptor beta chains sequenced from one sample in a study of blood T cell repertoires in COVID-19. The data were produced by immunoSEQ multiplex PCR, yet TCRdb's version contains in-frame clones alone and is incomplete. The sample consists of 60,000 to 85,000 clones, approximately 84% of them appearing once. Material for sequencing was peripheral blood. Receptors originate from a man between 65 and 85 years old with acute or convalescent COVID-19.

This sequence joins TRBV7-9 and TRBJ2-1, with D tentatively TRBD1 (6 bases). The germline V and J ends were trimmed by 4 bases and 3 bases, with 13 bases remaining between them. There are 15 residues in the CDR3. Germline V gene data show CDR1 as SEHNR and CDR2 as FQNEAQ (reference sequence). CDR3 sequence: CASSSGTLYYNEQFF. CDR3 DNA: TGTGCCAGCAGCTCCGGGACATTATACTACAATGAGCAGTTCTTC.

CDR3 coding DNA: TGCGCCAGCAGCTACGGGACTGGCTTAGATACGCAGTATTTT. The encoded protein is CASSYGTGLDTQYF. The chain links TRBV5-1 to TRBJ2-3; D is perhaps TRBD2 (6 bases). The CDR3 consists of 14 residues. V was shortened by 3 bases and J by 5 bases, with 13 bases between the two germline ends. The V gene's germline CDR1 is SGHRS and CDR2 YFSETQ.

The chain recombines TRBV6-2 or TRBV6-3 with TRBJ1-2; unclear D gene. Trimming took 5 bases from V and 13 from J, leaving 11 bases between them. Looked up from germline, CDR1 is MNHEY and CDR2 is SVGEGT. CDR3 size: 10 residues. CDR3 DNA: TGTGCCAGCAGTAACCTAGTCCTCACCTTC. This codes for CASSNLVLTF.

The chain has TRBV7-2 and TRBJ1-4; possibly TRBD1 for D (5 bases). The CDR3 is made up of 16 amino acids. The germline V gene encodes CDR1 SGHTA and CDR2 FQGNSA. With 0 bases removed from V and 2 bases from J, the gap between germline ends came to 10 bases. CDR3 protein: CASSLALGGTNEKLFF. DNA for the CDR3: TGTGCCAGCAGCTTAGCGCTGGGGGGGACTAATGAAAAACTGTTTTTT.

The chain combines TRBV20-1 with TRBJ2-7; 7 bases line up with TRBD2. The V gene's germline CDR1 is DFQATT and CDR2 SNEGSKA (reference sequence). V gave up 3 bases and J gave up 2 bases; unmatched junction bases: 7. The CDR3 runs 14 residues. CDR3 coding DNA: TGCAGTGCTAGTAGGTCGGGAGGTGCCTACGAGCAGTACTTC. Protein product: CSASRSGGAYEQYF.

This clone was recorded once. The chain is built from TRBV28 and TRBJ2-7; 8 positions match TRBD1. The trim removed 4 bases at V and 4 bases at J, leaving 6 bases unmatched. The CDR3 is 14 residues long. Looked up from germline, CDR1 is MDHEN and CDR2 is SYDVKM. In nucleotides, the CDR3 is TGTGCCAGCAGTTCAACAGGGGGGAGATACGAGCAGTACTTC. The encoded protein is CASSSTGGRYEQYF.

V and J are TRBV5-6 and TRBJ1-4; no clear D gene. This CDR3 comprises 15 residues. Trimming removed 4 bases at V and 0 bases at J, with 10 bases between. Germline assignment: CDR1 SGHDT and CDR2 YYEEEE. The CDR3 loop is CASSVRKTTNEKLFF. The CDR3 DNA reads as TGTGCCAGCAGCGTCAGGAAAACAACTAATGAAAAACTGTTTTTT. The full variable domain, its missing parts supplied by reference TRBV5-6 and TRBJ1-4, is DAGVTQSPTHLIKTRGQQVTLRCSPKSGHDTVSWYQQALGQGPQFIFQYYEEEERQRGNFPDRFSGHQFPNYSSELNVNALLLGDSALYLCASSVRKTTNEKLFFGSGTQLSVL.

This chain links TRBV7-2 with TRBJ1-2; no firm D call. V lost 5 bases to trimming and J lost 7 bases, with 14 bases between them. CDR1 SGHTA and CDR2 FQGNSA come from the germline V gene. This CDR3 is built from 13 residues. CDR3 in amino acids: CASSERLGFGYTF. The DNA for the CDR3 is TGTGCCAGCAGCGAACGACTCGGGTTTGGCTACACCTTC. The full variable domain, in which reference TRBV7-2 and TRBJ1-2 provide the parts outside the CDR3, is GAGVSQSPSNKVTEKGKDVELRCDPISGHTALYWYRQSLGQGLEFLIYFQGNSAPDKSGLPSDRFSAERTGGSVSTLTIQRTQQEDSAVYLCASSERLGFGYTFGSGTRLTVV.

The V and J genes are TRBV6-5 and TRBJ2-1, with TRBD2 identical over 8 bases. The CDR3 totals 12 residues. J lost 10 bases, V lost 6 bases, and 5 bases had no gene match. The germline V gene has CDR1 MNHEY and CDR2 SVGAGI. CDR3 amino acids: CASRPLAGEQFF. DNA of the CDR3: TGTGCCAGCAGGCCCCTAGCGGGCGAGCAGTTCTTC.

V gene TRBV18 combines with J gene TRBJ2-7; maybe TRBD2 (6 bases). This CDR3 spans 15 amino acids. Germline CDR1 and CDR2: KGHSH and LQKENI. The germline V and J ends were trimmed by 8 bases and 0 bases, with 17 bases remaining between them. The CDR3 sequence is CASRTVADSSYEQYF. CDR3 nucleotides: TGTGCCAGCCGAACTGTAGCGGATAGCTCCTACGAGCAGTACTTC.

J is TRBJ1-5 and V is TRBV7-2, with no clear D. Per the germline V gene, CDR1 is SGHTA and CDR2 is FQGNSA. CDR3 length: 13 residues. V was trimmed by 5 bases and J by 7 bases, leaving 12 bases between them. The CDR3 coding sequence is TGTGCCAGCAGCACTACCGCTTTACAGCCCCAGCATTTT. It specifies CASSTTALQPQHF.

The sample holds one count of this clone. The chain uses TRBV5-4 and TRBJ2-2, with 12 bases matching TRBD2. V gave up 0 bases and J gave up 2 bases; unmatched junction bases: 8. The CDR3 totals 19 residues. Germline loops: CDR1 SGHNT, CDR2 YYREEE (reference sequence). The CDR3 sequence is CASSLDVLAGGLNTGELFF. The CDR3 DNA reads TGTGCCAGCAGCTTGGATGTTCTAGCGGGAGGGCTAAACACCGGGGAGCTGTTTTTT.

The chain recombines TRBV3-1 (or the pseudogene TRBV3-2) with TRBJ2-1; D unclear. CDR1 is LGHDT and CDR2 is YNNKEL in the germline V gene (reference sequence). The CDR3 is 16 amino acids. The V end lost 4 bases, the J end lost 0 bases, and 13 bases lay between the germline ends. In DNA form, the CDR3 reads TGTGCCAGCAGCCCGCGGAGCGTTTACTCCTACAATGAGCAGTTCTTC. Its translation is CASSPRSVYSYNEQFF.

This chain uses TRBV10-3 with TRBJ2-3; 7 nucleotides agree with TRBD1. The CDR3 is 15 residues long. Per the germline V gene, CDR1 is ENHRY and CDR2 is SYGVKD. V trimming: 2 bases; J trimming: 3 bases; junction bases outside the gene matches: 5. In DNA form, the CDR3 reads TGTGCCATCAGTGAGACACAGGACAGGACAGATACGCAGTATTTT. This encodes CAISETQDRTDTQYF.

The chain is built from TRBV21-1 and TRBJ1-4; TRBD1 was called by the table and not checked on the DNA. TRBV21-1 is a listed pseudogene. The CDR3 has 15 residues. DNA of the CDR3: TGTGCCAGCAGTTTGTTACAGGGTGACGCTGAAAAACTGTTTTTT. Its protein is CASSLLQGDAEKLFF.

The chain employs TRBV28 and TRBJ2-2; perhaps TRBD2 as D (6 bases). V lost 3 bases and J 1 base, leaving 12 bases between the germline ends. Germline values: CDR1 MDHEN, CDR2 SYDVKM. The CDR3 covers 16 residues. DNA of the CDR3: TGTGCCAGCAGTTTGTCCTCCGGGAGGAACACCGGGGAGCTGTTTTTT. It is translated as CASSLSSGRNTGELFF.

The V and J genes are TRBV28 and TRBJ2-7, with TRBD1 identical over 8 bases. The V and J ends lost 6 bases and 5 bases, in that order; junction bases with no gene match: 15. The CDR3 consists of 16 residues. Per the germline V gene, CDR1 is MDHEN and CDR2 is SYDVKM. The CDR3 DNA sequence: TGTGCCAGCAGCGGATGGAACAAGGACAGGGAGAACGAGCAGTACTTC. Translating it yields CASSGWNKDRENEQYF.

The CDR3 region is CASSWGTGTSGPEETQYF. The CDR3 bases are TGTGCCAGCAGCTGGGGGACCGGGACTAGCGGGCCGGAAGAGACCCAGTACTTC. The chain links TRBV5-6 to TRBJ2-5, with 12 bases matching TRBD2. Germline V lookup: CDR1 SGHDT, CDR2 YYEEEE. Germline trimming cut 3 bases from V and 3 bases from J; bases unmatched to any gene: 12. The CDR3 spans 18 residues. Drawing the rest from reference TRBV5-6 and TRBJ2-5, the complete variable domain is DAGVTQSPTHLIKTRGQQVTLRCSPKSGHDTVSWYQQALGQGPQFIFQYYEEEERQRGNFPDRFSGHQFPNYSSELNVNALLLGDSALYLCASSWGTGTSGPEETQYFGPGTRLLVL.

This chain uses TRBV10-3 with TRBJ1-2; possible D gene TRBD1, 5 bases. Germline V gene lookup returns CDR1 ENHRY and CDR2 SYGVKD. The CDR3 loop spans 13 amino acids. Trimming left V 7 bases short and J 6 bases short, with 15 bases between. CDR3 in amino acids: CAIMGGAVDGYTF. The CDR3 DNA reads as TGTGCCATCATGGGCGGGGCCGTAGATGGCTACACCTTC.

The chain employs TRBV3-1 (or the pseudogene TRBV3-2) and TRBJ1-2, with 9 bases aligning to TRBD1. Germline CDR1 and CDR2: LGHDT and YNNKEL (reference sequence). There are 15 residues in the CDR3. Trimming at V came to 1 base and at J to 7 bases, leaving 7 bases not matched to a gene. CDR3 loop: CASSQGSDRGGGYTF. The CDR3 DNA follows: TGTGCCAGCAGCCAAGGTTCGGACAGGGGCGGTGGCTACACCTTC.

The chain employs TRBV19 and TRBJ2-1, with 12 bases matching TRBD1. This CDR3 has 16 amino acids. V shed 4 bases, J shed 5 bases, and the junction held 6 bases outside the gene matches. Germline V gene data show CDR1 as LNHDA and CDR2 as SQIVND (reference sequence). The DNA of the CDR3 is TGTGCCAGTAGTACCCGGGACAGGGGGCTTGACAATGAGCAGTTCTTC. It yields the protein CASSTRDRGLDNEQFF.

The J gene is TRBJ2-5, the V gene TRBV9, with 7 bases matching TRBD1. The length of the CDR3 is 15 residues. CDR1 and CDR2 from the germline V gene are SGDLS and YYNGEE. After removal of 4 bases from V and 4 bases from J, the junction contained 10 bases not matched to a gene. The CDR3 DNA reads as TGTGCCAGCAGCACAGGACAGGTCACCCTAGAGACCCAGTACTTC. Translation gives CASSTGQVTLETQYF.

The chain has TRBV27 and TRBJ2-2; 8 nucleotides agree with TRBD2. V was pared by 2 bases and J by 4 bases, with 3 bases of the junction left unmatched. The CDR3 is made up of 15 amino acids. The germline V gene encodes CDR1 MNHEY and CDR2 SMNVEV (reference sequence). The CDR3 DNA reads TGTGCCAGCAGTTTACGCGGGAGGTCCACCGGGGAGCTGTTTTTT. Its translation: CASSLRGRSTGELFF.

The V gene is TRBV5-1, the J gene TRBJ2-5, with 15 nucleotides matching TRBD2. This CDR3 region has 19 residues. V dropped 2 bases and J dropped 4; count of bases not matched to a gene: 12. In germline, CDR1 is SGHRS, CDR2 YFSETQ. CDR3 sequence: CASSLPGLAGGNPSETQYF. In DNA form, the CDR3 reads TGCGCCAGCAGCTTACCGGGACTAGCGGGGGGAAACCCCTCAGAGACCCAGTACTTC.

The rearrangement joins TRBV6-5 to TRBJ2-5; D might be TRBD2 (7 bases). The CDR3 length is 12 residues. Trimming took 5 bases from V and 4 from J, leaving 8 bases between them. CDR1 is MNHEY and CDR2 is SVGAGI in the germline V gene. The CDR3 reads CASSRGAETQYF. CDR3 DNA sequence: TGTGCCAGCAGTCGGGGGGCAGAGACCCAGTACTTC.

This clone was seen ten or more times. This sequence joins TRBV6-2 or TRBV6-3 and TRBJ1-1; D might be TRBD1 (5 bases). V was pared by 4 bases and J by 6 bases, with 15 bases between. This CDR3 has 14 residues. Germline values: CDR1 MNHEY, CDR2 SVGEGT. The CDR3 DNA sequence: TGTGCCAGCAGTTTCAGGGTGGGTAACGCTGAAGCTTTCTTT. It codes for CASSFRVGNAEAFF.

V is TRBV29-1 and J is TRBJ1-4; 9 bases map to TRBD1. The CDR3 length is 13 residues. V lost 6 bases and J lost 8; bases outside the gene matches: 7. Germline V gene sequence: CDR1 SQVTM, CDR2 ANQGSEA. CDR3 bases: TGCAGCGTCGGGACAGGGAGGGACGAAAAACTGTTTTTT. It encodes CSVGTGRDEKLFF.

This clone was recorded once. The chain is built from TRBV7-9 and TRBJ1-2; 7 nucleotides match TRBD1. The CDR3 covers 16 residues. Germline V gene data show CDR1 as SEHNR and CDR2 as FQNEAQ (reference sequence). With V trimmed by 7 bases and J by 6 bases, 17 bases remained unmatched. The CDR3: CASTSPRLGGDNGYTF. The CDR3 DNA is TGTGCCAGCACCTCTCCCCGCCTAGGGGGCGATAATGGCTACACCTTC.

The rearrangement links TRBV3-1 (or the pseudogene TRBV3-2) to TRBJ2-2, with D tentatively TRBD1 (5 bases). The germline V and J ends were trimmed by 4 bases and 6 bases, with 9 bases remaining between them. The V gene's germline CDR1 is LGHDT and CDR2 YNNKEL (reference sequence). The CDR3 covers 13 residues. The CDR3 here is CASSPRTSGELFF. The CDR3 DNA reads TGTGCCAGCAGCCCCCGGACATCCGGGGAGCTGTTTTTT.